This T cell receptor beta chain was captured by sequencing in a study of blood T cell repertoires in COVID-19. About the research overall: Samples taken during acute and convalescent COVID-19 were collected in the United States, Italy and Spain. Sources were T cells, B-cell-depleted T cells, or PBMCs; the material itself was cDNA or gDNA.

Germline assignment: CDR1 SGHNT and CDR2 YENEEA. The germline V and J ends were trimmed by 5 bases and 5 bases, with 15 bases remaining between them. This CDR3 comprises 15 residues. Here immunoSEQ multiplex PCR was the method, and the copy in TCRdb shows in-frame clones only, minus some. The sample has approximately 160,000 clones, 84% seen once. This clonotype was sampled from a man aged 40-49 years who had recovered from COVID-19. The chain recombines TRBV11-3 with TRBJ1-4; D is perhaps TRBD1 (6 bases). The sample taken for sequencing was peripheral blood. The CDR3 region is CASSRTGTPNEKLFF. The DNA of the CDR3 is TGTGCCAGCAGCAGAACCGGGACACCGAATGAAAAACTGTTTTTT.